This T cell receptor (beta chain) was recorded in a study of PD-1 blockade in classical Hodgkin lymphoma (dated by TCRdb to about 2020). Study-level background: Nivolumab dosing was 3 mg/kg intravenously every 2 weeks, continuing until either disease progression or unacceptable toxicity. To define a peripheral blood immune signature of response to PD-1 blockade in classical Hodgkin lymphoma, the study combined TCR beta sequencing with CyTOF.

Genomic DNA was extracted with the Qiagen DNeasy kit from unsorted PBMCs and from negatively selected CD4+ and CD8+ fractions. Amplification of TCR beta CDR3 regions was done by immunoSEQ multiplex PCR with primers that anneal to V and J segments. A synthetic immune receptor repertoire was used to minimize amplification bias, and any residual bias was removed computationally once sequencing was done. The authors' analysis ran thus. Custom Python scripts were used to quantify repertoire diversity as the Shannon entropy index. The unsorted, CD4+ and CD8+ repertoires were each analyzed separately, with the exception of combined analyses, where CD4+ and CD8+ sequences were merged in silico. A clone counted as expanded when the clone's frequency after treatment rose at least 2-fold relative to C1D1, and clones undetected at baseline were given a pseudocount of 0.5. Singleton clones were defined as clones with 0 or 1 copy at C1D1, and non-singleton clones were defined as clones with 2 or more copies. Clones expanded in unsorted samples were assigned a CD4+, CD8+ or unknown annotation through matching of protein sequences in sorted samples from the same patient. Wilcoxon tests on paired samples were used to test diversity changes from C1D1 to C4D1. What TCRdb holds here is the immuneACCESS table cut down to in-frame rearrangements. Part of the clones is not present; checked against another copy, under half of the missing clones reflect an unresolved V gene, and the others are unexplained. D and trimming come from the DNA, and the V and J calls and clone size come from that table. Within this sample are about 9,900 clones, with approximately 90% of them counted one time only. Together, the top ten hold 12% to 15% of the sample.

Reading the label with the study, this specimen's time point is: cycle 1 day 1 (C1D1), immediately before nivolumab initiation. Relapse after autologous stem cell transplantation had occurred in all trial patients, and cohorts A, B and C were distinguished by prior brentuximab vedotin exposure. The trial cohort was composed of 56 patients with relapsed/refractory classical Hodgkin lymphoma, for whom complete response, partial response or progressive disease was recorded as best overall response. Trial patients were treated with single-agent nivolumab in the multi-cohort phase II CheckMate 205 trial. An independent review committee assessed best overall response using the 2007 International Working Group response criteria. Trial PBMCs were collected immediately before nivolumab initiation (C1D1) and during therapy at cycle 2 day 1 and cycle 4 day 1. Peripheral blood was collected in 8 mL Vacutainer Cell Preparation Tubes, from which PBMCs were isolated by centrifugation and then cryopreserved.

What the authors observed across the whole study: By C4D1, a significant rise was seen in CD4+ TCR diversity but not in CD8+ TCR diversity (p=0.0027 vs p=0.16), and the rise was most apparent among complete responders (p=0.02). The study was limited to a single clinical trial cohort, and causes of repertoire differences, possibly disease activity or prior therapy, remained undefined. Newly diagnosed patients were reported to have lower baseline TCR diversity than healthy donors, and relapsed/refractory patients were reported to have lower baseline TCR diversity still. Trial patients achieving complete response had baseline diversity similar to newly diagnosed patients, whereas partial responders and progressors had significantly lower diversity. Lower diversity was seen in patients whose nivolumab began less than 1 year after ASCT, and these patients were left out of later analyses so that immune reconstitution would not confound the results.

At the junction V is shortened by 3 bases and J by 9 bases; bases outside the gene matches: 5. The germline V gene yields SQVTM for CDR1 and ANQGSEA for CDR2. From the cysteine up to the phenylalanine, the CDR3 has a length of 14 residues. Only the CDR3 region is kept as DNA, spanning 42 bases read in frame from base 1. In regard to this clone: The antigen it recognizes is unknown. It has no much larger one-base neighbor in the sample; base qualities were not kept.

This TCR was recovered from a human donor with classical Hodgkin lymphoma. The V gene is TRBV29-1 and the J gene is TRBJ2-1; 13 of the junction bases match TRBD2. Sequencing used peripheral blood mononuclear cells (PBMCs), obtained at baseline. The CDR3 has the sequence CSVEGGLAGLEQFF. The nucleotides are TGCAGCGTTGAGGGGGGACTAGCGGGACTTGAGCAGTTCTTC.